This T cell receptor beta chain was profiled in a study of T cells in Graves' hyperthyroidism and ophthalmopathy. Study-wide points: Blood also contained most expanded thyroid clonotypes above 0.001. A model of 13 V-J features distinguished ophthalmopathy from stable hyperthyroidism.

This clonotype was observed at least ten times. Antigen unknown. Researchers amplified the TCR beta CDR3 regions from RNA transcripts. Primed by the HTBI set, a first-round RT-PCR was run on the TCR CDR3. TCRdb processed the multiplex PCR reads anew with MiXCR; each CDR3 protein has one entry. The sample carries about 580,000 distinct CDR3 sequences, about 15% recorded once. Germline V gene lookup returns CDR1 LGHNT and CDR2 FRNRAP. V was pared by 0 bases and J by 1 base, with 7 bases between. The CDR3 sequence is 14 residues long. On the basis of clinical symptoms, serum thyroxine and TRAb, thyroid ultrasound and orbital computed tomography, diagnoses were made.

Sample: blood. The receptor comes from a woman aged 25 to 45 with Graves' hyperthyroidism that later progressed to Graves' ophthalmopathy. V is TRBV12-5 and J is TRBJ2-7; D is possibly TRBD1 (5 bases). The CDR3 here is CASGLVGVSYEQYF. For the CDR3, the DNA is TGTGCTAGTGGTTTGGTAGGGGTTTCCTACGAGCAGTACTTC. Looking up the rest from reference TRBV12-5 and TRBJ2-7 gives the full variable domain: DARVTQTPRHKVTEMGQEVTMRCQPILGHNTVFWYRQTMMQGLELLAYFRNRAPLDDSGMPKDRFSAEMPDATLATLKIQPSEPRDSAVYFCASGLVGVSYEQYFGPGTRLTVT.